The following is a T cell receptor beta chain sequence with its context. Its matching antigen is unknown. This specimen belongs to a study of cytotoxic CD8 clonotypes in ibrutinib-treated CLL. Overall study context: Mean yields were around 240,000 productive templates and 94,082 productive rearrangements per sample. Study-level points and caveats: In comparison with age-matched healthy donors, baseline clonality was higher and tracked circulating CD8+ T-cell counts. Clonality rose at ibrutinib response, held steady in sustained remission, and fell toward baseline at progression. There were few public clonotypes, and on treatment they contracted or stayed stable.

The length of the CDR3 is 14 residues. The germline CDR1 and CDR2 sequences are MNHNS and SASEGT. Unmatched junction bases numbered 6, after V lost 7 bases and J lost 3 bases. The method was immunoSEQ multiplex PCR; TCRdb's version includes in-frame clones alone and lacks a portion of them. The sample lists 150,000 or so clones; less than 85% were seen once. V usage is TRBV6-1 and J usage is TRBJ2-7, with 10 bases matching TRBD1. The origin of this receptor is a human donor with chronic lymphocytic leukemia. Here the sequenced sample was PBMCs, taken after 24 months of ibrutinib treatment. The CDR3, as DNA: TGTGCCAGCACCGCGGACAGGGGGAGCTACGAGCAGTACTTC. It is translated as CASTADRGSYEQYF.